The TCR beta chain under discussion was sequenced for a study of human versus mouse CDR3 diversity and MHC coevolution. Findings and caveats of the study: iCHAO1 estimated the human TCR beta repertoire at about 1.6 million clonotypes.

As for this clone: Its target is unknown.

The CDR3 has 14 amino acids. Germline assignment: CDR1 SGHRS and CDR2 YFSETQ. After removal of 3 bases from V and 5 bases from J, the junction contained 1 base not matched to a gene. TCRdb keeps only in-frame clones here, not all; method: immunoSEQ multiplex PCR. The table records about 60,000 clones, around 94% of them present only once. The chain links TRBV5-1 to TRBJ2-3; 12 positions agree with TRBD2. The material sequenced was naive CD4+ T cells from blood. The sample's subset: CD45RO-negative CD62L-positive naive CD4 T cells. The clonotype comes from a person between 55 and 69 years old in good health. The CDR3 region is CASSSSGGGDTQYF. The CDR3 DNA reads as TGCGCCAGCAGCTCTAGCGGGGGGGGAGATACGCAGTATTTT.